The entry below gives a single T cell receptor beta chain sequence along with its context. Its cognate antigen is unknown. These data originate in a study of identical twins. A template switching step contributed a universal primer site, while unique molecular identifiers were present in the cDNA. MiXCR was run by TCRdb on the 5' RACE reads, yielding one entry per CDR3 protein. The sample includes hundreds of thousands of distinct CDR3 sequences, approximately 24% of them seen just once. Study conclusions and caveats: Not following the same donors, the study drew its conclusions from cross-sectional statistical analysis.

Trimming took off 6 bases at V and 4 bases at J, with 19 bases between the two ends. CDR3 length equals 15 residues. Germline V lookup: CDR1 SGHTA, CDR2 FQGNSA. These data were also reused for a study on T cells expressing NK-cell markers.

The source is a woman under 30 in good health. The sample taken for sequencing was CD4+ T cells sorted from blood. This chain connects TRBV7-2 to TRBJ2-7; D uncertain. In DNA form, the CDR3 reads TGTGCCAGCAGGCGTATACAAAACCCCCCTTACGAGCAGTACTTC. Translation: CASRRIQNPPYEQYF.